Listed below are T cell receptor beta chains from one sample, sequenced in a study of early T cells in non-severe SARS-CoV-2 infection. TCRdb redid the calling of the 5' RACE reads with MiXCR, one entry per CDR3 protein. The table shows 20,000 to 25,000 distinct CDR3 sequences, with around 5% occurring only once. Sequenced sample: whole blood. These receptors were obtained from an adult who was a healthcare worker with PCR-confirmed SARS-CoV-2 infection or an uninfected control (not recorded which). Both conserved end residues are part of each CDR3. D genes are given only for firm matches. Expanded clones get a size class; other rows say once, few or many, or leave the size out.

cdr3_nt cdr3_aa d_call j_call cdr3_length clone_size v_call
TGTGCCAGCAGCTTAGCGCTGAGTAGCTACGGGGAGACCCAGTACTTC CASSLALSSYGETQYF - TRBJ2-5 16 many TRBV7-7
TGCGCCAGCAGCTTGGGGCAGGGGGCTGAAAAACTGTTTTTT CASSLGQGAEKLFF TRBD1 TRBJ1-4 14 - TRBV5-1
TGTGCCAGCAGCACGACTAGCGGGAGTGCAGATACGCAGTATTTT CASSTTSGSADTQYF TRBD2 TRBJ2-3 15 many TRBV6-4
TGCGCCAGCAGTCGACGACAGAGATCGGCGGCCGGGGAGCTGTTTTTT CASSRRQRSAAGELFF - TRBJ2-2 16 many TRBV5-1
TGCGCCAGCAGCTTGGAGGGACTGGAGTACAATGAGCAGTTCTTC CASSLEGLEYNEQFF - TRBJ2-1 15 few TRBV5-1
TGCGCCAGCAGCTTAAGCGGGTTCACAGATACGCAGTATTTT CASSLSGFTDTQYF - TRBJ2-3 14 - TRBV5-1
TGCGCCAGCAGCTTGCGGCGGGGTGGAGAGCAGTACTTC CASSLRRGGEQYF - TRBJ2-7 13 many TRBV5-1
TGTGCCAGCAGATATTCGGGACCCCAGAGGGAGACCCAGTACTTC CASRYSGPQRETQYF - TRBJ2-5 15 many TRBV6-2/TRBV6-3
TGTGCCTGGAATTATCAGGGACACGGGGAAGCTTTCTTT CAWNYQGHGEAFF - TRBJ1-1 13 many TRBV30
TGCGCCAGCAGCTACCAGGAGGAAGCTAATGAAAAACTGTTTTTT CASSYQEEANEKLFF - TRBJ1-4 15 - TRBV5-1
TGTGCCAGCAGCCAAGGCAGTACCTACAATGAGCAGTTCTTC CASSQGSTYNEQFF - TRBJ2-1 14 many TRBV3-1
TGTGCCAGCAGCCACCCCCCGATCCTAACGACCTCCCAGGAGACCCAGTACTTC CASSHPPILTTSQETQYF - TRBJ2-5 18 many TRBV7-9
TGCAGTGCTAGAGTAGCGGGAAAAGAGACCCAGTACTTC CSARVAGKETQYF TRBD2 TRBJ2-5 13 many TRBV20-1
TGTGCCAGTAGTATCGGTGGTAGCGGTTACAATGAGCAGTTCTTC CASSIGGSGYNEQFF - TRBJ2-1 15 medium-sized TRBV19